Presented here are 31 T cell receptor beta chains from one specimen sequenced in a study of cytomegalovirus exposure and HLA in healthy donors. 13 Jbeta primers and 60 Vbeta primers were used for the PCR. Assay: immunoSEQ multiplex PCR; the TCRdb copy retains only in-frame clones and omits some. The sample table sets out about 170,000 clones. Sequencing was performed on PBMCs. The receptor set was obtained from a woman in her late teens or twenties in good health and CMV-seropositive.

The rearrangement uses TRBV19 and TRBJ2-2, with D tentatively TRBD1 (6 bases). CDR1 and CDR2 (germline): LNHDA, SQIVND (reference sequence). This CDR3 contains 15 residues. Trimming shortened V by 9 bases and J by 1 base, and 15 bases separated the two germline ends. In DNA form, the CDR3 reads TGTGCCAGCGATGGGGGCAGGGTGAACACCGGGGAGCTGTTTTTT. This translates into CASDGGRVNTGELFF.

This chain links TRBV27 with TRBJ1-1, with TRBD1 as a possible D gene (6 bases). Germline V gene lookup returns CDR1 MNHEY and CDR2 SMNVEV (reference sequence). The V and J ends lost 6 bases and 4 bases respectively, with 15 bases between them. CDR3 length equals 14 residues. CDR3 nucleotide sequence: TGTGCCAGCAGCCGTGAAACAGGGTCCACTGAAGCTTTCTTT. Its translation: CASSRETGSTEAFF.

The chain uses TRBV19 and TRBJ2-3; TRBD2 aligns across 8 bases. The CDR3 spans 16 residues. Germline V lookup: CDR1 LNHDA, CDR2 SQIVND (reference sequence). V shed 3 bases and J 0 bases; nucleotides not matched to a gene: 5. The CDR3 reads CASSIAASGSTDTQYF. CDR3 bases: TGTGCCAGTAGTATCGCAGCTAGCGGGAGCACAGATACGCAGTATTTT.

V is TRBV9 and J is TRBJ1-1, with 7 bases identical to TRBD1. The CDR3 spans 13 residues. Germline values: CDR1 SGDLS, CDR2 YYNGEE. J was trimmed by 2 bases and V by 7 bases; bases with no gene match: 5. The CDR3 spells CASHRDSNTEAFF. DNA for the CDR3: TGTGCCAGCCACCGGGACAGCAACACTGAAGCTTTCTTT.

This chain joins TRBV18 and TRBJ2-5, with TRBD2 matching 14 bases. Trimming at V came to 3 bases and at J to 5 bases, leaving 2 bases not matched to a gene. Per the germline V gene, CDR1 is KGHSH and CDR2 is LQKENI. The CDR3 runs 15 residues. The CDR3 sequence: CASSPGLAGVETQYF. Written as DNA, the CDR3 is TGTGCCAGCTCACCGGGACTAGCGGGAGTGGAGACCCAGTACTTC.

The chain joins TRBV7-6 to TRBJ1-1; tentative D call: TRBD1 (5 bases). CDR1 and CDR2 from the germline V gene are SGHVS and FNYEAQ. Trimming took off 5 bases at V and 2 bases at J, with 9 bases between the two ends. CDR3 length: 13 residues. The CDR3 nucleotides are TGTGCCAGCAGCCGACAGATTAACACTGAAGCTTTCTTT. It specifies CASSRQINTEAFF.

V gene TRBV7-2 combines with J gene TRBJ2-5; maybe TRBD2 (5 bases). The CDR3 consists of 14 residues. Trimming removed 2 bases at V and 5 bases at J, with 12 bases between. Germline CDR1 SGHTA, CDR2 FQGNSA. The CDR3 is CASSLSGSEETQYF. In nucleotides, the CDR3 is TGTGCCAGCAGCTTAAGCGGTTCCGAGGAGACCCAGTACTTC.

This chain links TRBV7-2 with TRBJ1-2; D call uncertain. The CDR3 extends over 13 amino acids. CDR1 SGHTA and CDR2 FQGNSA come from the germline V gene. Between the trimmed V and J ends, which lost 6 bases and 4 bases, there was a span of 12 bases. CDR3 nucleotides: TGTGCCAGCAGGTCAGGTCCCTTCTATGGCTACACCTTC. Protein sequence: CASRSGPFYGYTF.

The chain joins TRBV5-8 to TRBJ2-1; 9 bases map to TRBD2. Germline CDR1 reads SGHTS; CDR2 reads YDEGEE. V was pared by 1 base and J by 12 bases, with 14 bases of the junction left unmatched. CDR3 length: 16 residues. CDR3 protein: CASSLWKASGVTGQFF. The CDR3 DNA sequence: TGTGCCAGCAGCTTGTGGAAGGCTAGCGGGGTTACCGGGCAGTTCTTC.

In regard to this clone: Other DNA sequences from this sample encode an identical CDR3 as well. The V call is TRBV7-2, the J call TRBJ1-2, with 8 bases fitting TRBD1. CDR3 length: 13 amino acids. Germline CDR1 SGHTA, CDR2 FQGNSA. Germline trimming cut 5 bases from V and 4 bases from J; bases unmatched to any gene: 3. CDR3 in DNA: TGTGCCAGCAGCCTTGGACAGGGCTATGGCTACACCTTC. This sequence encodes CASSLGQGYGYTF.

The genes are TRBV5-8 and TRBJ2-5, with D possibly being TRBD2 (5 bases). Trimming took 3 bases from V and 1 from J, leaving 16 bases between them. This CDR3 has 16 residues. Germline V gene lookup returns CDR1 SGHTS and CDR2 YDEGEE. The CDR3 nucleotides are TGTGCCAGCAGCTCAGGACTGGATCAGCTCCAAGAGACCCAGTACTTC. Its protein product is CASSSGLDQLQETQYF.

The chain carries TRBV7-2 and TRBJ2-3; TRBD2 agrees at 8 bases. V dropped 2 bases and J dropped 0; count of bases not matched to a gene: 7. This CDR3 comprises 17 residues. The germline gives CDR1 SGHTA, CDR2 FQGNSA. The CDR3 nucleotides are TGTGCCAGCAGCTTACCGACTAGCGAGCTTAGCACAGATACGCAGTATTTT. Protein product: CASSLPTSELSTDTQYF.

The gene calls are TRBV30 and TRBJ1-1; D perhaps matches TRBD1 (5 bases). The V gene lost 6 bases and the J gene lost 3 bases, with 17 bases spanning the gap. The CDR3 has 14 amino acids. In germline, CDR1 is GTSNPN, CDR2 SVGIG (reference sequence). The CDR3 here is CACLARGRDTEAFF. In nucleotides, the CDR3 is TGTGCCTGCCTAGCCCGGGGGAGGGACACTGAAGCTTTCTTT.

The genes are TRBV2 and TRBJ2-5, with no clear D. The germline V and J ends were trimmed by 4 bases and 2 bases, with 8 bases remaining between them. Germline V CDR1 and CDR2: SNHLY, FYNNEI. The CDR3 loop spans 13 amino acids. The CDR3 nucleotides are TGTGCCAGCAGTGGCTACAGACAAGAGACCCAGTACTTC. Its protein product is CASSGYRQETQYF.

CDR3: CASTPGTGGKASYGYTF. The CDR3 coding sequence is TGTGCCAGTACGCCCGGGACAGGGGGAAAAGCTAGCTATGGCTACACCTTC. The rearrangement joins TRBV19 to TRBJ1-2; 11 bases align to TRBD1. Trimming cost V 7 bases and J 4 bases; bases outside gene matches: 14. Germline V lookup: CDR1 LNHDA, CDR2 SQIVND (reference sequence). This CDR3 is built from 17 residues.

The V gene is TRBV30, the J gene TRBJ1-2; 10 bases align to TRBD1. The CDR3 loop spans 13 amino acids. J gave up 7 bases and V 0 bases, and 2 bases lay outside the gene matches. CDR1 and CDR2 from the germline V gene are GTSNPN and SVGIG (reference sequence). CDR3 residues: CAWSVRDRGGYTF. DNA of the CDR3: TGTGCCTGGAGTGTACGGGACAGGGGTGGCTACACCTTC. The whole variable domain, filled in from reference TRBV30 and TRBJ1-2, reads SQTIHQWPATLVQPVGSPLSLECTVEGTSNPNLYWYRQAAGRGLQLLFYSVGIGQISSEVPQNLSASRPQDRQFILSSKKLLLSDSGFYLCAWSVRDRGGYTFGSGTRLTVV.

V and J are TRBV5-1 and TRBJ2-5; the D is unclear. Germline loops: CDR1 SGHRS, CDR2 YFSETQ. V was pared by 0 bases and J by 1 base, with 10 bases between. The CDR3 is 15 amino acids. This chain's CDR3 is CASSLAVSSQETQYF. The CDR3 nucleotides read TGCGCCAGCAGCTTGGCCGTATCTAGCCAAGAGACCCAGTACTTC.

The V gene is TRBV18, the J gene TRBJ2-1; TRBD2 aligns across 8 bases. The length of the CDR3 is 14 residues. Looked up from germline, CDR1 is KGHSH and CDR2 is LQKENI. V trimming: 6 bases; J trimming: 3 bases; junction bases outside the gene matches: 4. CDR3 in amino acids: CASSLSGNYNEQFF. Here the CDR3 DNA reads TGTGCCAGCTCCCTTAGCGGGAACTACAATGAGCAGTTCTTC.

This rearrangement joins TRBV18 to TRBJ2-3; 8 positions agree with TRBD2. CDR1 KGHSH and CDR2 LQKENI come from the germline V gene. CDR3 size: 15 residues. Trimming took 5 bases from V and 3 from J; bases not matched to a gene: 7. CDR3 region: CASSSASGGTDTQYF. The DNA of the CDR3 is TGTGCCAGCTCAAGCGCCAGCGGGGGTACAGATACGCAGTATTTT.

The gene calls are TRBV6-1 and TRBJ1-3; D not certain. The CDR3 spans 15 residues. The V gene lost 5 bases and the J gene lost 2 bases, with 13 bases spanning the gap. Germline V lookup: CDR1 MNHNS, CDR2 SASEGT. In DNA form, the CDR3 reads TGTGCCAGCAGTTCCGGGGATATTGCTGGAAACACCATATATTTT. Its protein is CASSSGDIAGNTIYF.

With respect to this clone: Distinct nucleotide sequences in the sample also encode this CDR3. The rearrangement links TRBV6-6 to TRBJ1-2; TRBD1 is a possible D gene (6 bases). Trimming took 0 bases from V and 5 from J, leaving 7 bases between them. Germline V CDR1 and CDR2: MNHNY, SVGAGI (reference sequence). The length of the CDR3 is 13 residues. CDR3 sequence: CASSYSTGYGYTF. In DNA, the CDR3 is TGTGCCAGCAGTTACTCTACAGGGTATGGCTACACCTTC.

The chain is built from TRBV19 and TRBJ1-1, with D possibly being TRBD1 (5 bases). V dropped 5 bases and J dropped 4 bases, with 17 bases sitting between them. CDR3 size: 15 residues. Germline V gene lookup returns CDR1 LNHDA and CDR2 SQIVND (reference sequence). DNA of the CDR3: TGTGCCAGTAGTCCCCCTCCGGGGGTCAGCACTGAAGCTTTCTTT. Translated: CASSPPPGVSTEAFF.

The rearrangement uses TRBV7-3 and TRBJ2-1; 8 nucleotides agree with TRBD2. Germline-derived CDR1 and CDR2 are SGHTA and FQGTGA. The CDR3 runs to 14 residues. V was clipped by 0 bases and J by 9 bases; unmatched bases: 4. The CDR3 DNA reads TGTGCCAGCAGCTTAACTGGAAGCGGGGGTGAGCAGTTCTTC. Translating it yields CASSLTGSGGEQFF.

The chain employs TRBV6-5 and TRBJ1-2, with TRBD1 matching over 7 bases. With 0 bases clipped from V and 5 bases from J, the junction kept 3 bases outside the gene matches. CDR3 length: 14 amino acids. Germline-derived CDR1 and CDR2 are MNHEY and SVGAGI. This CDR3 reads CASSYSRQGYGYTF. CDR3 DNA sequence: TGTGCCAGCAGTTACTCGCGACAGGGTTATGGCTACACCTTC.

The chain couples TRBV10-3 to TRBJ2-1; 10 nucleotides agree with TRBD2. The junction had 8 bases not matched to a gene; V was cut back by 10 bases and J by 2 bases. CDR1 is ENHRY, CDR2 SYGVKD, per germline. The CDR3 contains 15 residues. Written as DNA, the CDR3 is TGTGCCACCCAAGCGGGAGGGCCCCCCTACAATGAGCAGTTCTTC. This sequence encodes CATQAGGPPYNEQFF.

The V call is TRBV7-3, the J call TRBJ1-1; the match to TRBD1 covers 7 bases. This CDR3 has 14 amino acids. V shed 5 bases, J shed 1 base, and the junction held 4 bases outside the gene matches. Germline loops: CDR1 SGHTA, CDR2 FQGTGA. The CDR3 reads CASSPQGGNTEAFF. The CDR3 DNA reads TGTGCCAGCAGCCCGCAGGGGGGGAACACTGAAGCTTTCTTT.

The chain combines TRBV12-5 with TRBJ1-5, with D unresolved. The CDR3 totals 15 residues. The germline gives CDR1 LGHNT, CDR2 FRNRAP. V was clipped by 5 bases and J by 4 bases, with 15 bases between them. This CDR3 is CASGQTASGNQPQHF. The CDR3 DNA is TGTGCTAGTGGTCAGACGGCCTCGGGAAATCAGCCCCAGCATTTT.

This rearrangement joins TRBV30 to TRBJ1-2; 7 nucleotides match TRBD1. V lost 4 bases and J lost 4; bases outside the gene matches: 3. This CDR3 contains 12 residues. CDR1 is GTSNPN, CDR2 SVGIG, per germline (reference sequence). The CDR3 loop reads CAWNPGGYGYTF. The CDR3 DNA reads TGTGCCTGGAACCCAGGGGGCTATGGCTACACCTTC. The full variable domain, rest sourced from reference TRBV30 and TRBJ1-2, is SQTIHQWPATLVQPVGSPLSLECTVEGTSNPNLYWYRQAAGRGLQLLFYSVGIGQISSEVPQNLSASRPQDRQFILSSKKLLLSDSGFYLCAWNPGGYGYTFGSGTRLTVV.

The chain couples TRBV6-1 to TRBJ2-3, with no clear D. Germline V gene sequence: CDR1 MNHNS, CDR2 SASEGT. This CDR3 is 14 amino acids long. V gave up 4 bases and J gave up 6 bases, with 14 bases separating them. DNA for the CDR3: TGTGCCAGCAGTGGGTCCGGAGTCTACGATACGCAGTATTTT. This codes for CASSGSGVYDTQYF.

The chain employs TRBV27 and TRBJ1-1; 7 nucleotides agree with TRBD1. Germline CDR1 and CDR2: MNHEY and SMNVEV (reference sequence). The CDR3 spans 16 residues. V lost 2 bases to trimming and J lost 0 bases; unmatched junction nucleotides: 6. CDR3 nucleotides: TGTGCCAGCAGTTTACGGACAGGATTCATGAACACTGAAGCTTTCTTT. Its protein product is CASSLRTGFMNTEAFF.

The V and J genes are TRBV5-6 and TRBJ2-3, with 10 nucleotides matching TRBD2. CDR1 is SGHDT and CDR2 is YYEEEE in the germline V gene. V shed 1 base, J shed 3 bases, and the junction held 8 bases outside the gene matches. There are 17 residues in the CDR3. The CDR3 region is CASSLSTSGSYTDTQYF. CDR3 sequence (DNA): TGTGCCAGCAGCTTGTCGACTAGCGGGTCTTATACAGATACGCAGTATTTT.